This T cell receptor (beta chain) was sequenced for a study of blood T cell repertoires in COVID-19. Study overall: Sites in the United States, Italy and Spain provided acute and convalescent COVID-19 samples.

J was trimmed by 5 bases and V by 0 bases; bases with no gene match: 2. This CDR3 has 15 amino acids. CDR1 is SGHKS, CDR2 YYEKEE, per germline (reference sequence). Sequencing was performed with immunoSEQ multiplex PCR; in TCRdb, only in-frame clones are kept and a portion is missing. The table shows roughly 49,000 clones, with approximately 86% occurring only once. The sample consisted of peripheral blood. This TCR was sampled from a man aged 35-49 years with acute or convalescent COVID-19. The V call is TRBV5-5, the J call TRBJ2-4, with TRBD1 identical over 10 bases. CDR3: CASSLGQGAQNIQYF. CDR3 bases: TGTGCCAGCAGCTTGGGACAGGGGGCGCAAAACATTCAGTACTTC. The complete variable domain, with remaining parts taken from reference TRBV5-5 and TRBJ2-4, reads DAGVTQSPTHLIKTRGQQVTLRCSPISGHKSVSWYQQVLGQGPQFIFQYYEKEERGRGNFPDRFSARQFPNYSSELNVNALLLGDSALYLCASSLGQGAQNIQYFGAGTRLSVL.